Listed below are T cell receptor beta chains from one sample, sequenced in a study of blood T cell repertoires in COVID-19. Sequencing was performed with immunoSEQ multiplex PCR; in TCRdb, only in-frame clones are kept and a portion is missing. The sample holds roughly 200,000 clones; 80% to 90% are singletons and the top ten take approximately 11%. Sequenced input: peripheral blood. Receptors were obtained from a woman in her 40s with COVID-19, enrolled during active disease. The conserved cysteine and the conserved F or W are not part of the CDR3 here.

j_call: TRBJ2-1
v_call: TRBV2
cdr3_aa: ASSIQGNEQF

j_call: TRBJ2-1
v_call: TRBV5-4
cdr3_aa: ASSFRTSGSEQF

j_call: TRBJ2-1
v_call: TRBV5-4
cdr3_aa: ASRGGAVSASYNEQF

j_call: TRBJ2-5
v_call: TRBV5-4
cdr3_aa: ASTSAAEASGETQY

j_call: TRBJ1-5
v_call: TRBV5-1
cdr3_aa: ASSPGPSRASNQPQH

j_call: TRBJ2-2
v_call: TRBV19
cdr3_aa: ASRTGEATGELF

j_call: TRBJ1-1
v_call: TRBV6-5
cdr3_aa: ASSKTLTGISEAF

j_call: TRBJ1-5
v_call: TRBV2
cdr3_aa: ASGLGEGRNQPQH

j_call: TRBJ1-5
v_call: TRBV19
cdr3_aa: ASRLDRALNQPQH

j_call: TRBJ1-1
v_call: TRBV5-1
cdr3_aa: ASSLGQGALEAF

j_call: TRBJ2-2
v_call: TRBV27
cdr3_aa: ASRLAVTGELF

j_call: TRBJ1-2
v_call: TRBV4-1
cdr3_aa: ASSQAPVSNYGYT

j_call: TRBJ2-1
v_call: TRBV6-2/TRBV6-3
cdr3_aa: ASSSILAPSYNEQF

j_call: TRBJ1-1
v_call: TRBV7-3
cdr3_aa: ASSLGSGAEAF

j_call: TRBJ1-6
v_call: TRBV11-2
cdr3_aa: ASSPRTDNFNSPLH

j_call: TRBJ2-2
v_call: TRBV4-1
cdr3_aa: ASSQEFRTALTGELF

j_call: TRBJ2-6
v_call: TRBV14
cdr3_aa: ASSQGGFSGANVLT

j_call: TRBJ2-3
v_call: TRBV3-1/TRBV3-2
cdr3_aa: ASSPSGLSTDTQY

j_call: TRBJ1-5
v_call: TRBV19
cdr3_aa: ASRPEINQNQPQH

j_call: TRBJ2-1
v_call: TRBV11-3
cdr3_aa: ASSSRDTGANEQF

j_call: TRBJ2-5
v_call: TRBV27
cdr3_aa: ASSLSSWAPRY

j_call: TRBJ2-7
v_call: TRBV28
cdr3_aa: ASSLSSASGRGEQY

j_call: TRBJ2-3
v_call: TRBV24-1
cdr3_aa: ATSGQATDTQY

j_call: TRBJ1-4
v_call: TRBV5-5
cdr3_aa: ASSHPGSEKLF

j_call: TRBJ2-5
v_call: TRBV6-5
cdr3_aa: ASTGTGIQETQY

j_call: TRBJ2-1
v_call: TRBV9
cdr3_aa: ASSARGENSYNEQF

j_call: TRBJ1-3
v_call: TRBV6-5
cdr3_aa: ASRRQGAPSIY

j_call: TRBJ2-1
v_call: TRBV10-1
cdr3_aa: ASSESITSGGPYNEQF

j_call: TRBJ2-5
v_call: TRBV19
cdr3_aa: ASSQGLTQTQY

j_call: TRBJ2-7
v_call: TRBV11-3
cdr3_aa: ASSLGAGTGIYEQY

j_call: TRBJ2-5
v_call: TRBV30
cdr3_aa: AWREGLVRQETQY

j_call: TRBJ1-3
v_call: TRBV28
cdr3_aa: ASSFAWLESGNTIY

j_call: TRBJ2-5
v_call: TRBV7-9
cdr3_aa: ASSPLTGPQETQY

j_call: TRBJ1-5
v_call: TRBV2
cdr3_aa: ASSLRDLQPQH

j_call: TRBJ2-1
v_call: TRBV11-2
cdr3_aa: ASSLRGTSNEQF

j_call: TRBJ2-5
v_call: TRBV29-1
cdr3_aa: SVENGPGETQY

j_call: TRBJ2-5
v_call: TRBV4-1
cdr3_aa: ASSQNRGEGETQY

j_call: TRBJ2-5
v_call: TRBV7-2
cdr3_aa: ASSLARQGSSGTQY

j_call: TRBJ2-1
v_call: TRBV19
cdr3_aa: ASSLQDRKQF

j_call: TRBJ1-5
v_call: TRBV27
cdr3_aa: ASSPLENYSNQPQH

j_call: TRBJ1-1
v_call: TRBV19
cdr3_aa: ASSMTGRTEAF

j_call: TRBJ2-1
v_call: TRBV4-1
cdr3_aa: ASSHTSGSNNEQF